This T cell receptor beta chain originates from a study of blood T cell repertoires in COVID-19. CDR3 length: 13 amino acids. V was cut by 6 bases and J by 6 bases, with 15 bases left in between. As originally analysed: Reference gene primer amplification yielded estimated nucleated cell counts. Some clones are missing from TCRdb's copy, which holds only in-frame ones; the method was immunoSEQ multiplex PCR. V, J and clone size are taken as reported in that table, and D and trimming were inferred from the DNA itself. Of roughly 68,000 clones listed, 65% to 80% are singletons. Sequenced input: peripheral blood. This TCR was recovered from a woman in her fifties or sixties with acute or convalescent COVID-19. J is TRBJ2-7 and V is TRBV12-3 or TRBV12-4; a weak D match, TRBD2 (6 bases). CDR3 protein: CASSPSDFGEQYF. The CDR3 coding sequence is TGTGCCAGCAGCCCTAGCGACTTTGGCGAGCAGTACTTC.